This T cell receptor (beta chain) was identified during a study of control samples from healthy donors and cancer patients. This CDR3 is 15 amino acids long. Trimming pared 2 bases from V and 6 bases from J, leaving 17 bases between. The germline CDR1 and CDR2 sequences are SGHRS and YFSETQ. The count of this clone is one. The assay was immunoSEQ multiplex PCR, and TCRdb's table has in-frame clones only and misses some. The sample has about 190,000 clones; 91% are singletons. This chain uses TRBV5-1 with TRBJ1-1, with D uncertain. The TCR sequence derives from a man aged 25 to 45 in good health. The sample was blood. The CDR3 nucleotides are TGCGCCAGCAGCTTTGGTACACAGAATTCCCCTGAAGCTTTCTTT. As protein: CASSFGTQNSPEAFF.